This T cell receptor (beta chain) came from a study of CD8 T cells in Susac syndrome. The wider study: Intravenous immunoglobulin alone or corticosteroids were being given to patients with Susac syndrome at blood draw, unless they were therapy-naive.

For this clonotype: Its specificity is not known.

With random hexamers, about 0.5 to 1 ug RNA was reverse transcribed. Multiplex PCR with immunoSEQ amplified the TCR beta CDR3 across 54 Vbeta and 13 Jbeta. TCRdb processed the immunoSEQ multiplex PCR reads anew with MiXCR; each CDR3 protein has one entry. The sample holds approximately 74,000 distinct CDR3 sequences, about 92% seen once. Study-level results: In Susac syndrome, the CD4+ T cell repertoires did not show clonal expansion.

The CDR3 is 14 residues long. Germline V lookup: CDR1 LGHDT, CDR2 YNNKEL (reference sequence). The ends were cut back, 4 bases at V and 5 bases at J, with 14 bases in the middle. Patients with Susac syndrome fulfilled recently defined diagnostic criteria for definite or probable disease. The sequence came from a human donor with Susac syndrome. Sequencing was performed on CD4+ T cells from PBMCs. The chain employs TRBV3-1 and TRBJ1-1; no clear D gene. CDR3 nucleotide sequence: TGTGCCAGCAGCCGCCACGACACTGGGACTGAAGCTTTCTTT. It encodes CASSRHDTGTEAFF.